The clone carrying this T cell receptor (beta chain) came up a few times. What it binds is unknown. The source of the sample is a study of T cell repertoires in cytomegalovirus infection. Study as a whole: Based on public TCR beta signatures, there were indications of CMV infection and of a matching HLA type.

TCRdb re-called the reads through MiXCR, storing one row per CDR3 protein. Seen here are approximately 990,000 distinct CDR3 sequences, around 32% observed once, and the top ten hold under 15%. General observations from the study: It was HLA-C-restricted CMV-specific TCR beta clonotypes that dominated the response ex vivo.

The receptor's source is a human donor in good health (CMV status not recorded). Some clones in this sample may be carry-over from other donors' samples. This specimen was cultured CD8+ T cells from PBMCs, taken from culture after CMV antigen stimulation.

CDR3 DNA: TGTGCCACCAGTGATTTGACTCCGGCCGATACGCAGTATTTT. Protein sequence: CATSDLTPADTQYF. V and J are TRBV24-1 and TRBJ2-3; no definite D call. Germline assignment: CDR1 KGHDR and CDR2 SFDVKD. The CDR3 runs 14 residues. Trimming removed 0 bases at V and 6 bases at J, with 9 bases between.